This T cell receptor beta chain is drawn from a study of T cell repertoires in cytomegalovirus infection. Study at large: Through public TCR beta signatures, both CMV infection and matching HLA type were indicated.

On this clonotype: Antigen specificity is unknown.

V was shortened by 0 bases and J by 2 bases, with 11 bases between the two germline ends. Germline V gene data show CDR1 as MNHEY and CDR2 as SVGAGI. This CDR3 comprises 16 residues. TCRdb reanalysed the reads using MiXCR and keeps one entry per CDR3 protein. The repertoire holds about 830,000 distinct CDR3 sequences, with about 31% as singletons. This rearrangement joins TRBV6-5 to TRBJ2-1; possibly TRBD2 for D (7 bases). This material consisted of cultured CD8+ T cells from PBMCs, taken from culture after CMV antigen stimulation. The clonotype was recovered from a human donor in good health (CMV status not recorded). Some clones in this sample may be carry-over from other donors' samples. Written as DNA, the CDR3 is TGTGCCAGCAGTTACTCGGAGGGGGGGCCCTACAATGAGCAGTTCTTC. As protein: CASSYSEGGPYNEQFF.